Given below is one T cell receptor (beta chain) in context. The antigen is undetermined. In germline, CDR1 is DFQATT, CDR2 SNEGSKA (reference sequence). The CDR3 contains 14 residues. The V segment lost 2 bases and the J segment 6 bases; nucleotides outside the gene matches: 8. The sample belongs to a study of vaccination and CD4 T cells after COVID-19. Sequencing of DNA taken from cultured CD4+ T cells relied on the Oncomine TCR Beta short-read assay. Genomic DNA was isolated from CD4+ T cells that had been cultured. TCRdb redid the calling of the PCR reads with MiXCR, one entry per CDR3 protein. The sample includes some 8,900 distinct CDR3 sequences, over 40% of them seen just once. The treatment: roughly 11-day PBMC culture with coronavirus spike peptide pools or control peptides (ViraFEST assay). During the years 2011-2018, before the COVID-19 pandemic, the unexposed donor's CD4+ T cells were collected. The cultures had half their medium swapped for fresh IL-2 medium on days 3 and 7.

This chain uses TRBV20-1 with TRBJ2-7; 9 bases are a match to TRBD2. This TCR came from a human donor in good health. What was sequenced was CD4+ T cells from blood, cultured in vitro. The CDR3 DNA reads TGCAGTGCTAGAAGGACGGCGGGAGGGGTCGAGCAGTACTTC. Translation gives CSARRTAGGVEQYF.